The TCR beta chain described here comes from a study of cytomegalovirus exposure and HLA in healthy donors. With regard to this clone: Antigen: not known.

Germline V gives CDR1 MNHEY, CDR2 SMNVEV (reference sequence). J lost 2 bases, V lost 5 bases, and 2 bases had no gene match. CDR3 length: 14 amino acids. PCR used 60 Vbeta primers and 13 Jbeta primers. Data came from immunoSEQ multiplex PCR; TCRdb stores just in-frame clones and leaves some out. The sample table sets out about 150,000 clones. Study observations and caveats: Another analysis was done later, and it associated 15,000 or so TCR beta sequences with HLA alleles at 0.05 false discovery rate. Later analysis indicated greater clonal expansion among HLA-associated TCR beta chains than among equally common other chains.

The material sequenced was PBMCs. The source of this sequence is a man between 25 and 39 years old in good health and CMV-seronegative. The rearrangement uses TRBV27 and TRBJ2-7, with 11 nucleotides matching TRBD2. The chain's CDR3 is CASSPLAGAYEQYF. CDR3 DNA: TGTGCCAGCAGTCCACTAGCGGGAGCCTACGAGCAGTACTTC.